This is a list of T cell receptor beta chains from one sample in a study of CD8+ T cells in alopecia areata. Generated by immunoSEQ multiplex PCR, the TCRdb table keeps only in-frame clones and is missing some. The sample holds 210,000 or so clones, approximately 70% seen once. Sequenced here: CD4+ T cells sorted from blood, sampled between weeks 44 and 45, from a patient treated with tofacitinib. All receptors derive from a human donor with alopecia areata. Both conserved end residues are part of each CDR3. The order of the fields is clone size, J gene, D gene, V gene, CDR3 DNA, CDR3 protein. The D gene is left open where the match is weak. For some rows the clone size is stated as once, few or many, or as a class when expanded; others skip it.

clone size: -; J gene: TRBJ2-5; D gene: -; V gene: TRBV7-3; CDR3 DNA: TGTGCCAGCAGCCTGGTGAAGGGAAAGACCCAGTACTTC; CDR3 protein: CASSLVKGKTQYF
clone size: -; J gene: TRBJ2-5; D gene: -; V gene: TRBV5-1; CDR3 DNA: TGCGCCAGCAGCTCCAAAGGGACCCCAGAGACCCAGTACTTC; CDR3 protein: CASSSKGTPETQYF
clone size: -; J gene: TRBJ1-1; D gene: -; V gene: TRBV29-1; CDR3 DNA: TGCAGCGTTGAAGGCCGATTATACACTGAAGCTTTCTTT; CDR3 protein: CSVEGRLYTEAFF
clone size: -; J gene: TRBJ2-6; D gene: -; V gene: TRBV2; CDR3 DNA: TGTGCCAGCAAAGCAGGAGGCCTCGCTGGGGCCAACGTCCTGACTTTC; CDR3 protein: CASKAGGLAGANVLTF
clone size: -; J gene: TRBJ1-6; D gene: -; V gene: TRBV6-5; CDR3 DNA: TGTGCCAGCAGGGTAGAGCGGGTCCAAAATTCACCCCTCCACTTT; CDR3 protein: CASRVERVQNSPLHF
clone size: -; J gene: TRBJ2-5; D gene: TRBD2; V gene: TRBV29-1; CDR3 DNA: TGCAGCGTTGAAGGGACTAGGCAAGAGACCCAGTACTTC; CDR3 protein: CSVEGTRQETQYF
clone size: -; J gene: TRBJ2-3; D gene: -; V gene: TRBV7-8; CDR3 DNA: TGTGCCAGCAGCTTATCAGATACGCAGTATTTT; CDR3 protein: CASSLSDTQYF
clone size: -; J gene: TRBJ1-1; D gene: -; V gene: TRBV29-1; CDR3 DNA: TGCAGCGTTGAGGCCCAGGCCCGTTTTGGAGCTTTCTTT; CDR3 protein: CSVEAQARFGAFF
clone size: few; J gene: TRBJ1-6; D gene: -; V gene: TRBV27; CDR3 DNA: TGTGCCAGCAGTAACCCCCCGGGATTCTATAATTCACCCCTCCACTTT; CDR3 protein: CASSNPPGFYNSPLHF
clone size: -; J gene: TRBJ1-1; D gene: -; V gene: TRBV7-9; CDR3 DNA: TGTGCCAGCAGCTTACAGGCGAACACTGAAGCTTTCTTT; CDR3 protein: CASSLQANTEAFF
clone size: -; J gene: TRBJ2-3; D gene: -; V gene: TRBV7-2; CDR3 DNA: TGTGCCAGCAGCTTAGCGGAGGGGGAAACGCAGTATTTT; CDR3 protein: CASSLAEGETQYF
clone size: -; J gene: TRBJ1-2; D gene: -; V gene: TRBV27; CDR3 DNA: TGTGCCAGCAGTCCTACCCTCATGAGAAGAGATATCTATGGCTACACCTTC; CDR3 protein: CASSPTLMRRDIYGYTF
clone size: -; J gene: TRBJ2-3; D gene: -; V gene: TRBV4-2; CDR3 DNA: TGTGCCAGCAGCCAAGATGGACCCTTAGATACGCAGTATTTT; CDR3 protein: CASSQDGPLDTQYF
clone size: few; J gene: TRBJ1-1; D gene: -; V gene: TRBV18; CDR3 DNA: TGTGCCAGCTCACCAAGAGTGAACACTGAAGCTTTCTTT; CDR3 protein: CASSPRVNTEAFF
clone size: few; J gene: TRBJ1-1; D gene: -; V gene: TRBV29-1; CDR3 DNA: TGCAGCGTGGGAGTGAACACTGAAGCTTTCTTT; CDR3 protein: CSVGVNTEAFF
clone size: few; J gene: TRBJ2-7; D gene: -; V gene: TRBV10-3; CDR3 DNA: TGTGCCATCAGTGAGTCGAACTTCGGGGTCCCCTACGAGCAGTACTTC; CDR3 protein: CAISESNFGVPYEQYF